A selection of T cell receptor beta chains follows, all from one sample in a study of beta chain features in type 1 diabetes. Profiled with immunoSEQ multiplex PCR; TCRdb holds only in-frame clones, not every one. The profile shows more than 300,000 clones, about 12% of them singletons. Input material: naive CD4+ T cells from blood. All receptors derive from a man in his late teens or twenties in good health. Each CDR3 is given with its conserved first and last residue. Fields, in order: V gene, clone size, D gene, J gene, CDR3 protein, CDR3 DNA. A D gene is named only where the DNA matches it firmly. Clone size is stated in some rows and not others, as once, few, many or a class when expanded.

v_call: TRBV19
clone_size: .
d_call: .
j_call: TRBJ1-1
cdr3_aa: CASSPNTLGNTEAFF
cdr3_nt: TGTGCCAGTAGTCCGAACACCCTTGGGAACACTGAAGCTTTCTTT

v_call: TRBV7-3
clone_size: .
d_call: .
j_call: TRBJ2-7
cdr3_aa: CASSLTAAYEQYF
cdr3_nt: TGTGCCAGCAGCTTAACCGCGGCCTACGAGCAGTACTTC

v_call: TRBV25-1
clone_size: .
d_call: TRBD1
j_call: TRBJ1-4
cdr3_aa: CASSDPPGTGYEKLFF
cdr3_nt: TGTGCCAGCAGTGATCCTCCGGGGACAGGGTATGAAAAACTGTTTTTT

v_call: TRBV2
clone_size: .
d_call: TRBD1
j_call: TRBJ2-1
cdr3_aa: CASSTGTGPFF
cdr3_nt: TGTGCCAGCAGCACCGGGACAGGTCCGTTCTTC

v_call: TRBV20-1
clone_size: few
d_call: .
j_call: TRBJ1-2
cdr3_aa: CSASSDYGYTF
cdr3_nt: TGCAGTGCTAGCTCAGACTATGGCTACACCTTC

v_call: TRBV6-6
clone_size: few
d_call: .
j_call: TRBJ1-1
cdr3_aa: CASSGTITDAEAFF
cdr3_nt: TGTGCCAGCAGTGGGACTATTACCGACGCTGAAGCTTTCTTT

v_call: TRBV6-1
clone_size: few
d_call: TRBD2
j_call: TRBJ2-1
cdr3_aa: CASVLAGSGQFF
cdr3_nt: TGTGCCAGCGTACTAGCGGGAAGCGGGCAGTTCTTC

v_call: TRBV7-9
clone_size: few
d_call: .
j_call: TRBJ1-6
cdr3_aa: CASSLAGGRGSSPLHF
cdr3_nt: TGTGCCAGCAGCTTAGCCGGTGGCAGGGGCAGTTCACCCCTCCACTTT

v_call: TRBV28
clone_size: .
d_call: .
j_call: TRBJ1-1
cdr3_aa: CASSSPGQQSSEAFF
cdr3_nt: TGTGCCAGCAGCTCCCCAGGACAGCAATCAAGTGAAGCTTTCTTT

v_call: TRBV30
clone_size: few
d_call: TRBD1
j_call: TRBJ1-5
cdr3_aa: CAWSVGTDSNQPQHF
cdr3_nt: TGTGCCTGGAGTGTTGGGACAGATAGCAATCAGCCCCAGCATTTT

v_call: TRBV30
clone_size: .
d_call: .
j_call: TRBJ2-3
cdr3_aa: CAWSVNSVRADTQYF
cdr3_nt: TGTGCCTGGAGTGTAAATTCCGTTCGGGCAGATACGCAGTATTTT

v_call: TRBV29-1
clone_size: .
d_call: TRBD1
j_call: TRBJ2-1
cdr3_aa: CSVAQGAHSYNEQFF
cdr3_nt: TGCAGCGTTGCACAGGGGGCCCATTCCTACAATGAGCAGTTCTTC

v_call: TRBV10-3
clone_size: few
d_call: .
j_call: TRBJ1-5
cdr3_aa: CATHLQTGQPQHF
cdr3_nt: TGTGCCACCCATTTACAAACGGGTCAGCCCCAGCATTTT